In its sample, the clone carrying this T cell receptor (beta chain) was seen many times. This entry is derived from a study of human T cells and chemical hapten exposure. One entry per CDR3 protein results from TCRdb running MiXCR on the RACE reads. The sample records about 30,000 distinct CDR3 sequences, more than 5% being singletons. The V gene's germline CDR1 is SQVTM and CDR2 ANQGSEA. J was trimmed by 6 bases and V by 5 bases; bases with no gene match: 7. The length of the CDR3 is 12 residues. Time point given: patch test 3, about 24 weeks after DPC sensitization. The treatment was: therapeutic diphenylcyclopropenone sensitization with weekly scalp DPC.

This TCR came from a man in his thirties or forties with alopecia areata. Some clones in this sample may be carry-over from other donors' samples. The material was whole blood, obtained in connection with sensitization to the hapten diphenylcyclopropenone (DPC). The chain is built from TRBV29-1 and TRBJ2-7, with 7 bases lining up with TRBD1. The CDR3 DNA reads TGCAGCGTTACAGGGGATCGGGTCGAGCAGTACTTC. Its protein product is CSVTGDRVEQYF.